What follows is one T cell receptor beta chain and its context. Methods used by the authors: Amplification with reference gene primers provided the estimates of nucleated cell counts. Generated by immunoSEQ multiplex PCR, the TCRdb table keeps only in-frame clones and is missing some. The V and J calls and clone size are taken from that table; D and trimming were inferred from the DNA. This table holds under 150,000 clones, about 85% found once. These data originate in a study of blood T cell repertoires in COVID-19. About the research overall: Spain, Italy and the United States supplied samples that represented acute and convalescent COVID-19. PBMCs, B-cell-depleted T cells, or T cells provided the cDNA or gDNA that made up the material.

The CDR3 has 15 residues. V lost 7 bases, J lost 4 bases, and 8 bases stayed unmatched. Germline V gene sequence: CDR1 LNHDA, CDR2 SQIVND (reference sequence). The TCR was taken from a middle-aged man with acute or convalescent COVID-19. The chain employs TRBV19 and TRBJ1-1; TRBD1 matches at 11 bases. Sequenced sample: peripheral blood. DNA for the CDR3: TGTGCCAGTACCCCGATAGGGACAGGGGGCACTGAAGCTTTCTTT. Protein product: CASTPIGTGGTEAFF.